This entry concerns a single TCR beta chain. This clonotype was counted many times. Its antigen specificity is not known. No base-level quality is on record; no much larger clone is a single base apart. The Immunoverse kit was used to build TCR libraries from around 400 ng RNA, with molecular barcoded adaptors covering alpha/delta and beta/gamma chains. TCR library preparation was performed with the same RNA that was used for transcriptome sequencing. An Illumina HiSeq 4000 with 2 x 150 cycles was used to sequence the TCR libraries. The study's processing was this. MiXCR aligned TCR reads to human V, D, J and C references and assembled the aligned reads into CDR3 clonotypes, with quality filtering and error correction included. Clonotype counts and gene usage diversity were analyzed with the tcR package in R. For inspection of raw mapping reads, RNA-seq reads were mapped by STAR aligner version 2.5.3a onto GRCh37 of the human genome. To test the effect of sequencing depth on detected clonotypes, IR-seq fastq files were randomly downsampled using Seqtk 1.3. Using fastp at Q25 and MiXCR, TCRdb reprocessed the public reads and kept productive beta chains. CDR3 protein duplicates are merged, each entry listing the most common genes and DNA. Clone size and V and J calls follow TCRdb, not the original study. Counted in this sample were roughly 130,000 distinct CDR3 sequences; 10% to 15% of them appeared once. About 11% of the sample is taken by the ten largest.

The data were obtained in a study of read filtering for tumor transcriptome and immune sequencing (dated by TCRdb to 2018 to 2021). Background on the whole study: Of the patients in the cohort, 16 to 20 were male and 11 to 15 were female, and their mean age was about 69 years, with a range of about 40 to 85. By revised international staging, eight or nine patients were R-ISS I, approximately 15 were R-ISS II and 6 or 7 were R-ISS III. After DNase treatment, whole-transcriptome libraries were prepared with the TruSeq RNA Access Library Prep Kit. Per sample, about 4.05 to 10.27 million TCR-region mapped reads were obtained with IR-seq, compared with only about 80 to 1,400 with RNA-seq. Using the same bone marrow samples, the study compared TCR repertoires obtained by targeted immune repertoire sequencing with those obtained by bulk whole-transcriptome sequencing. As a main aim, a read-filtering strategy for immune repertoire data was addressed, with the specific question being whether clonotypes supported by a single read should be removed. What the research found in general, with its limitations: The sorted CD138-negative fraction was composed of a mixed bone marrow immune population rather than of purified T cells. IR-seq captured clonotypes at much higher depth and more reliably than RNA-seq, and smaller IR-seq throughput sufficed to identify most shared clonotypes. When single-read clonotypes were removed, the proportions of shared clonotypes in IR-seq and RNA-seq correlated more strongly. In IR-seq, single-read clonotypes were about four fifths of clonotypes but 3% to 4% of total reads; in RNA-seq they were 74.6% of clonotypes and about 41% of reads.

Every patient had bone marrow sampled at the time of active disease. Ficoll-Hypaque density gradient centrifugation was used to isolate bone marrow mononuclear cells. Myeloma plasma cells were removed and CD138-negative cells were obtained by negative selection following labeling with CD138 magnetic microbeads on a MACS separator. Flow cytometry with CD138 antibodies on an Attune NxT was used to check how pure the isolated cells were. Total RNA was extracted using TRIzol reagent and was quantified on a NanoDrop spectrophotometer. Paired RNA-seq and IR-seq were performed on each patient's CD138-negative bone marrow sample. CDR3 length: 15 amino acids, cysteine to phenylalanine. This entry keeps only the CDR3 DNA: 45 bases, framed from base 1. Trimming costs V 5 bases and J 2 bases, and their ends lie 19 bases apart. According to the germline V gene (reference sequence), CDR1 reads DFQATT and CDR2 reads SNEGSKA.

The rearranged segments are TRBV20-1 and TRBJ2-7; the D gene is perhaps TRBD1 or TRBD2, as each covers 5 bases. This receptor was identified in a donor at least 40 years old with multiple myeloma. Sequencing input: a population of CD138-negative cells sorted from bone marrow. This specimen's cell subset or site label, per the study, means: bone marrow mononuclear cells depleted of CD138+ plasma/myeloma cells by negative magnetic selection. The CDR3 protein sequence reads: CSARRGPGLAYEQYF. The nucleotides read TGCAGTGCTCGCAGAGGCCCGGGGCTGGCCTACGAGCAGTACTTC.